The present entry profiles one T cell receptor beta chain with its context. What this receptor recognizes is not known. No quality values exist for individual bases; no much larger clone is one base distant. This sample stems from a study of cytomegalovirus exposure and HLA in healthy donors (dated by TCRdb to the late 2010s). General notes on the study: The roughly 700 repertoires of the first cohort and the approximately 110 validation repertoires were produced on the same platform, according to a later analysis. High-throughput TCR immunosequencing, statistical association of individual TCRs with disease status, and machine learning were combined to predict cytomegalovirus infection status. The study aimed to test whether signatures of past pathogen exposure could be identified by cataloging public T cell receptors. In addition to the first cohort of roughly 700 subjects, a separate validation cohort of 130 or so different subjects was used. What the research found in general, with its limitations: All 120 or so repertoires were used to score co-occurrence in the validation cohort in a later analysis, because that analysis had no HLA typing for the cohort. Subsequent analysis determined that TCRs grouped into clusters in the first cohort also showed a tendency toward co-occurrence across the approximately 110 validation repertoires, and approximately 94% of cluster scores exceeded 0. Across donors, most TCR sequences were observed very rarely, whereas some public TCRs were present in many individuals. The authors suggested that the approach could potentially be generalized to other disease states and immunological phenotypes. In vitro tests confirmed that a few of the cytomegalovirus-associated TCR beta chains recognize cytomegalovirus antigens. Cytomegalovirus status was reported to be diagnosed by the classifier with high specificity and sensitivity in both the original and validation cohorts. In the study, some 160 TCR beta chains were listed as associated with cytomegalovirus.

The donors were included in the validation cohort of some 120 subjects, a group kept apart from the roughly 670-subject first cohort. The CDR3 contains 22 residues, cysteine and phenylalanine counted. This entry keeps only the CDR3 DNA: 66 bases, framed from base 1. V is pruned by 3 bases and J by 6 bases, leaving 28 bases of the junction without a gene match. CDR1 MDHEN and CDR2 SYDVKM are derived from the germline V gene. The library was obtained by the immunoSEQ multiplex PCR assay. As for the original processing: To diagnose cytomegalovirus status from the catalog of TCR beta chain sequences, a statistical classification framework was built. TCRdb took over this immuneACCESS table, retaining in-frame rearrangements with V and J assigned. Such tables are incomplete; in checked studies, under half of the missing clones stem from an unresolved V gene, and the remainder is unexplained. For V, J and clone size, that table is used; D and trimming come from the DNA. The sample profile shows 200,000 or so clones; 75% to 90% of them were found once. The ten most abundant clones make up over 5.5% of the sample.

The chain couples TRBV28 to TRBJ2-2, with 7 bases in between that match TRBD2. This sequence was found in a man aged 18 to 35 in good health and CMV-seropositive. What was sequenced was PBMCs. The nucleotide sequence reads TGTGCCAGCAGTTTGATGAGTTGGGTTCGGCCTCTCGGGACTAACTGGGCCGGGGAGCTGTTTTTT. It codes for CASSLMSWVRPLGTNWAGELFF.